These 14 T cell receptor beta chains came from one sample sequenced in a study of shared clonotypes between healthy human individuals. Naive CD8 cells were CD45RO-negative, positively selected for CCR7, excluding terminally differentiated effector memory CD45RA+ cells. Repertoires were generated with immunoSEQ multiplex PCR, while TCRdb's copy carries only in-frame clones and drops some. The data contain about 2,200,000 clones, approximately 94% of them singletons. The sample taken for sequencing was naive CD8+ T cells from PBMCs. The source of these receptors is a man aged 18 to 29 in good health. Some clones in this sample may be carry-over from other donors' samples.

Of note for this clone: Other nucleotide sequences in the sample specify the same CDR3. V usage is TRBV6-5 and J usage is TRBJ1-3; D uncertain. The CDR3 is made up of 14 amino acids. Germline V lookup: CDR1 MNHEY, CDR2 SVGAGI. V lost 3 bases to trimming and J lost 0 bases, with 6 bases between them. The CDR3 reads CASSYSGSGNTIYF. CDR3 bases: TGTGCCAGCAGTTATTCAGGCTCTGGAAACACCATATATTTT.

Here the CDR3 reads CASSVDDHRGTGELFF. The CDR3 nucleotides read TGTGCCAGCAGCGTTGATGACCATCGGGGCACCGGGGAGCTGTTTTTT. The rearrangement joins TRBV7-9 to TRBJ2-2; D perhaps matches TRBD2 (5 bases). The V end lost 5 bases, the J end lost 4 bases, and 17 bases lay between the germline ends. Germline assignment: CDR1 SEHNR and CDR2 FQNEAQ (reference sequence). The CDR3 has 16 residues.

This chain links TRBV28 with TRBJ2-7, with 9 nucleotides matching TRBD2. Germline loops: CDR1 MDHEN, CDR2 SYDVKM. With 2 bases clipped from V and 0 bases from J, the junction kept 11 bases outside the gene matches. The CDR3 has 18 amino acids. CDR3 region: CASSLRFGGRADSYEQYF. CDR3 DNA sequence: TGTGCCAGCAGTTTAAGGTTTGGCGGGAGGGCGGACTCCTACGAGCAGTACTTC. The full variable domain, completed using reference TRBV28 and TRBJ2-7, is DVKVTQSSRYLVKRTGEKVFLECVQDMDHENMFWYRQDPGLGLRLIYFSYDVKMKEKGDIPEGYSVSREKKERFSLILESASTNQTSMYLCASSLRFGGRADSYEQYFGPGTRLTVT.

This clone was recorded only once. CDR3 region: CASSLRDLGETQYF. The CDR3 region has the DNA TGTGCCAGCAGCTTACGTGACTTAGGGGAGACCCAGTACTTC. The chain joins TRBV7-9 to TRBJ2-5; D not certain. Germline V CDR1 and CDR2: SEHNR, FQNEAQ (reference sequence). The CDR3 sequence is 14 residues long. Trimming cost V 2 bases and J 5 bases, with 12 bases left between them.

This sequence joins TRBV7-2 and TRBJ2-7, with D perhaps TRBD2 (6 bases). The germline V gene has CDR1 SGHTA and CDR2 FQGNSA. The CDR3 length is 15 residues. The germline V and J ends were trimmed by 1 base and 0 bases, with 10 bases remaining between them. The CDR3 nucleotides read TGTGCCAGCAGCTTAGTGGGGGACTTCTCCTACGAGCAGTACTTC. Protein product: CASSLVGDFSYEQYF.

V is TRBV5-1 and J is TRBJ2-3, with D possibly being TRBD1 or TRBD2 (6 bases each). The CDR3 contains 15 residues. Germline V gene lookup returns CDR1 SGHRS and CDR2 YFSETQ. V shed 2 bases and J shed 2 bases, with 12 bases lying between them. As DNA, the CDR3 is TGCGCCAGCAGCTTAAGAGGGGGGAACACAGATACGCAGTATTTT. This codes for CASSLRGGNTDTQYF.

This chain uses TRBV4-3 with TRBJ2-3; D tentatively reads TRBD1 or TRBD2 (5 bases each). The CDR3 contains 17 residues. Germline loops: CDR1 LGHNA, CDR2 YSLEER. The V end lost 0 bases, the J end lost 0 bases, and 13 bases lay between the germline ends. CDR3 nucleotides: TGCGCCAGCAGCCAAGATACCGGGGCCGGTAGCACAGATACGCAGTATTTT. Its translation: CASSQDTGAGSTDTQYF.

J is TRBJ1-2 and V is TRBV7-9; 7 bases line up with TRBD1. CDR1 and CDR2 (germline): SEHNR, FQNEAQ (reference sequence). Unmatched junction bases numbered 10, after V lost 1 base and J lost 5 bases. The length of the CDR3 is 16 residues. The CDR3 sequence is CASSLGQGVSSYGYTF. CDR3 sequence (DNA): TGTGCCAGCAGCTTAGGGCAGGGGGTATCGTCTTATGGCTACACCTTC.

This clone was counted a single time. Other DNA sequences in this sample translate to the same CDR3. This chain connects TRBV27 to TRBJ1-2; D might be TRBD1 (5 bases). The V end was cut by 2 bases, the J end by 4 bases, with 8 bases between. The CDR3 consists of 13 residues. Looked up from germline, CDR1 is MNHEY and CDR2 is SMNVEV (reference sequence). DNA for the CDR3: TGTGCCAGCAGTTTAGGGGGTGGCTATGGCTACACCTTC. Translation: CASSLGGGYGYTF.

CDR3 in DNA: TGTGCCAGCAGCTTACGCCCTAGCGGGCACAATGAGCAGTTCTTC. This gives the protein CASSLRPSGHNEQFF. This chain uses TRBV7-9 with TRBJ2-1; 8 bases agree with TRBD2. V lost 2 bases, J lost 5 bases, and 5 bases stayed unmatched. This CDR3 region has 15 residues. Germline loops: CDR1 SEHNR, CDR2 FQNEAQ (reference sequence).

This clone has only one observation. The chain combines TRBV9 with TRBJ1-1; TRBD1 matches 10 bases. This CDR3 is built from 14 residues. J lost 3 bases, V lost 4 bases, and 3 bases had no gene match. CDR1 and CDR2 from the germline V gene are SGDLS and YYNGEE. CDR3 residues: CASSSGQGDTEAFF. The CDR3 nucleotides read TGTGCCAGCAGCTCCGGACAGGGGGACACTGAAGCTTTCTTT.

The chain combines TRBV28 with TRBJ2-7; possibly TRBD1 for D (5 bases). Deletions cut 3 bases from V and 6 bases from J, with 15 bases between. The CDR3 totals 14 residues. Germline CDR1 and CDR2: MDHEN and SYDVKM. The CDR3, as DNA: TGTGCCAGCAGTTTCGCAGGGAAGTGGAGCGAGCAGTACTTC. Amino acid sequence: CASSFAGKWSEQYF.

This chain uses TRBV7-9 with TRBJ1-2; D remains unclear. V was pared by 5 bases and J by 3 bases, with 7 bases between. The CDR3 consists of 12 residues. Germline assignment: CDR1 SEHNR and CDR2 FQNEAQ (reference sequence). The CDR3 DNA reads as TGTGCCAGCAGCCATTCGGACTATGGCTACACCTTC. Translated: CASSHSDYGYTF.

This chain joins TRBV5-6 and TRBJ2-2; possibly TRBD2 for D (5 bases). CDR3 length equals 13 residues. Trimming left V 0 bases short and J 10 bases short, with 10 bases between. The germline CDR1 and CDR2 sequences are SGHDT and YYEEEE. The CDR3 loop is CASSLEGSEELFF. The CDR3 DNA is TGTGCCAGCAGCTTGGAGGGTAGCGAGGAGCTGTTTTTT.